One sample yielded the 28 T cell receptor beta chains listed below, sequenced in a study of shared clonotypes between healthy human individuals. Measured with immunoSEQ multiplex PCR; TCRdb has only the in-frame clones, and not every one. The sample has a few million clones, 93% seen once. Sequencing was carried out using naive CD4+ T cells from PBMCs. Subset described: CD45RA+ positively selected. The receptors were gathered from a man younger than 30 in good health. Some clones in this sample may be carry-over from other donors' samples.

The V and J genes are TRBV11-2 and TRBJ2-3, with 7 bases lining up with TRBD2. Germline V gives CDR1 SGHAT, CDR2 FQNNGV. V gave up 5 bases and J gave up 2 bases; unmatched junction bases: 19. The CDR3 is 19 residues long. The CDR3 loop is CASSRGGLLGGSSTDTQYF. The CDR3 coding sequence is TGTGCCAGCAGCCGAGGCGGGCTGCTGGGCGGGAGTTCCACAGATACGCAGTATTTT.

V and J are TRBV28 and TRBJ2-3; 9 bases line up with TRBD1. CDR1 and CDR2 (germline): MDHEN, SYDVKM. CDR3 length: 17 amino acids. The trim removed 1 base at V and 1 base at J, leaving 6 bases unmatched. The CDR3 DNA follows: TGTGCCAGCAGTTTATTAGGGGGACAGGGCGGCACAGATACGCAGTATTTT. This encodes CASSLLGGQGGTDTQYF. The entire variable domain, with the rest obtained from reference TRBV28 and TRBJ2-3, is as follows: DVKVTQSSRYLVKRTGEKVFLECVQDMDHENMFWYRQDPGLGLRLIYFSYDVKMKEKGDIPEGYSVSREKKERFSLILESASTNQTSMYLCASSLLGGQGGTDTQYFGPGTRLTVL.

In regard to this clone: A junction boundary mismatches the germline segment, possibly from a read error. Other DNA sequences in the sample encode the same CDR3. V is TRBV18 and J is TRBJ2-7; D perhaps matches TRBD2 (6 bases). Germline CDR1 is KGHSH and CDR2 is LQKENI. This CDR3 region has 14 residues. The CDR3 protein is CASSPTREAYEQYF. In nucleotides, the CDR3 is TGTGCTAGCTCACCGACTAGAGAGGCCTACGAGCAGTACTTC.

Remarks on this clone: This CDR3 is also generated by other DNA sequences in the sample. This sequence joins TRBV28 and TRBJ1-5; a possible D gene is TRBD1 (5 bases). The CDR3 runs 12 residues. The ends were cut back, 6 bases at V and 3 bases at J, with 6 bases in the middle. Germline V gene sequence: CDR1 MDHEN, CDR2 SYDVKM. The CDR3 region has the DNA TGTGCCAGCAGGGGGCTCAATCAGCCCCAGCATTTT. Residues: CASRGLNQPQHF. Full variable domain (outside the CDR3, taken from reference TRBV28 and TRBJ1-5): DVKVTQSSRYLVKRTGEKVFLECVQDMDHENMFWYRQDPGLGLRLIYFSYDVKMKEKGDIPEGYSVSREKKERFSLILESASTNQTSMYLCASRGLNQPQHFGDGTRLSIL.

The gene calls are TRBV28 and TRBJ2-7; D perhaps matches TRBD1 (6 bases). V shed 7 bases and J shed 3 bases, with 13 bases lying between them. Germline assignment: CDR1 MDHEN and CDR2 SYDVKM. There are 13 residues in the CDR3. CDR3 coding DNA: TGTGCCAGCACCCCGTTGGGACACTACGAGCAGTACTTC. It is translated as CASTPLGHYEQYF.

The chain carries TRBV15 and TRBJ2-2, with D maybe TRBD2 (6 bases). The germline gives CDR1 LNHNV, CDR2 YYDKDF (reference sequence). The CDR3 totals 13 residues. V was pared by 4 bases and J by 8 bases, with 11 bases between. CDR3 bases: TGTGCCACCAGCACCGGGGGAGCTGGGGAGCTGTTTTTT. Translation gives CATSTGGAGELFF.

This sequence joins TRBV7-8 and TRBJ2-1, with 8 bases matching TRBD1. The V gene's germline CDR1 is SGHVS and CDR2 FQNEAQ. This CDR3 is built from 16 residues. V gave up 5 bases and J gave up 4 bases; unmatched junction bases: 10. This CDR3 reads CASSHRGQGGYNEQFF. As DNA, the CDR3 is TGTGCCAGCAGCCATCGAGGACAGGGAGGATACAATGAGCAGTTCTTC. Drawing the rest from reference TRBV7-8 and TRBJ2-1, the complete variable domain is GAGVSQSPRYKVAKRGQDVALRCDPISGHVSLFWYQQALGQGPEFLTYFQNEAQLDKSGLPSDRFFAERPEGSVSTLKIQRTQQEDSAVYLCASSHRGQGGYNEQFFGPGTRLTVL.

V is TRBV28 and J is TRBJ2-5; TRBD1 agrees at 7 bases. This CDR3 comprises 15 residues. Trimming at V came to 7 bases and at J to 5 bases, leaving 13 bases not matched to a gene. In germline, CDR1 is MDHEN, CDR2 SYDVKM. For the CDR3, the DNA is TGTGCCAGCAACCGACCGGGACAGAATTCCGAGACCCAGTACTTC. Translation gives CASNRPGQNSETQYF.

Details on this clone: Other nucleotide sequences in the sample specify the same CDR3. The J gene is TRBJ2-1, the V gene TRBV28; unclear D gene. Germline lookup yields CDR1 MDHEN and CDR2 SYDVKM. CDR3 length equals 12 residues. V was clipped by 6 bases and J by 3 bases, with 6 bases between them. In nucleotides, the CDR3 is TGTGCCAGCAGCCTGAGCTACAATGAGCAGTTCTTC. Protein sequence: CASSLSYNEQFF.

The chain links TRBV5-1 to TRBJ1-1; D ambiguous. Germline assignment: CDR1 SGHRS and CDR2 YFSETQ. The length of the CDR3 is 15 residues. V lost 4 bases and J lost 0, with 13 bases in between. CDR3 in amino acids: CASSPNPGLNTEAFF. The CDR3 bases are TGCGCCAGCAGCCCCAACCCTGGTCTGAACACTGAAGCTTTCTTT.

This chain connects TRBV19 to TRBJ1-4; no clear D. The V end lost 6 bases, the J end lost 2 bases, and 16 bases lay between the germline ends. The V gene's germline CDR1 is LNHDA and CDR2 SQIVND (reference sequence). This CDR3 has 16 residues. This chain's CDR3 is CASRTPREPTNEKLFF. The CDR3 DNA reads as TGTGCCAGTAGGACACCTCGGGAACCGACTAATGAAAAACTGTTTTTT.

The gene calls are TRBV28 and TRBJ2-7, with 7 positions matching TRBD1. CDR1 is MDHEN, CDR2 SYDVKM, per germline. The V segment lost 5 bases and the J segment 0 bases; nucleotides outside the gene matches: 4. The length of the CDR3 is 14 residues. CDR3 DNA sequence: TGTGCCAGCAGTACGGGACAGAGCTCCTACGAGCAGTACTTC. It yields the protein CASSTGQSSYEQYF.

The CDR3: CASSEDNTGANVLTF. Written as DNA, the CDR3 is TGTGCCAGCAGTGAAGATAATACCGGGGCCAACGTCCTGACTTTC. The chain employs TRBV2 and TRBJ2-6; D unclear. CDR1 and CDR2 (germline): SNHLY, FYNNEI. The CDR3 is 15 residues long. Trimming removed 1 base at V and 4 bases at J, with 8 bases between.

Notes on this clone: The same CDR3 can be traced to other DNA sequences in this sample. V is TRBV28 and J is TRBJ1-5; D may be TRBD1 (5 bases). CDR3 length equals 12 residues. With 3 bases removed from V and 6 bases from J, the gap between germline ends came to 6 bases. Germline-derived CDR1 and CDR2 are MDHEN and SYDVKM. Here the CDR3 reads CASSFQGQPQHF. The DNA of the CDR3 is TGTGCCAGCAGTTTTCAGGGTCAGCCCCAGCATTTT.

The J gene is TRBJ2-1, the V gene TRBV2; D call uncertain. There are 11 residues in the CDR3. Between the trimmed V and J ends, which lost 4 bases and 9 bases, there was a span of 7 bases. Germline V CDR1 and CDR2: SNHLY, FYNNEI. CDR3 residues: CASSVNSEQFF. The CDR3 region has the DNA TGTGCCAGCAGTGTAAACAGTGAGCAGTTCTTC.

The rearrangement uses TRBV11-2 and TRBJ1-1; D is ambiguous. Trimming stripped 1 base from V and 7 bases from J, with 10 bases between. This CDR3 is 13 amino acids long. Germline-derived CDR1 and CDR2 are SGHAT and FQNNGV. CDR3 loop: CASSLGLAFEAFF. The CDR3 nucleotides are TGTGCCAGCAGCTTAGGGTTGGCATTTGAAGCTTTCTTT.

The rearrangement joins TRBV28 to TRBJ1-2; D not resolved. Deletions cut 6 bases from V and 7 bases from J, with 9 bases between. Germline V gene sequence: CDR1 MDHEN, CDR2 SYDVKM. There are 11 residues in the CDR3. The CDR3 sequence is CASSHRVGYTF. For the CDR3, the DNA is TGTGCCAGCAGCCACCGGGTTGGCTACACCTTC.

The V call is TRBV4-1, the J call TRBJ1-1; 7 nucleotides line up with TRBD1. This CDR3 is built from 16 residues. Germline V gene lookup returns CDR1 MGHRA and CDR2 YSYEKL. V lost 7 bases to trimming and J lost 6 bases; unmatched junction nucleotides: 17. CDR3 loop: CASNRQGLGERPEAFF. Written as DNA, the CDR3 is TGCGCCAGCAACAGACAGGGTTTAGGGGAAAGGCCTGAAGCTTTCTTT.

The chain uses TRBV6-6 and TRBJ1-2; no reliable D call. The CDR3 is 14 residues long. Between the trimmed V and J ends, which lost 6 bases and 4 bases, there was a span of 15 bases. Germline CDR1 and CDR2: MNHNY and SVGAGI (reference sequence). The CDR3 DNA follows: TGTGCCAGCAGGACCCCGGAAGGAACCTATGGCTACACCTTC. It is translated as CASRTPEGTYGYTF.

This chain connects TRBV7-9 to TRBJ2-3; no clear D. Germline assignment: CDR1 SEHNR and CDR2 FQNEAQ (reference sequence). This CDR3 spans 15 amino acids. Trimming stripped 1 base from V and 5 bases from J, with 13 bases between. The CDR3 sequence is CASSLGDVWKDTQYF. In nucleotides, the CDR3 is TGTGCCAGCAGCTTAGGGGATGTCTGGAAAGATACGCAGTATTTT.

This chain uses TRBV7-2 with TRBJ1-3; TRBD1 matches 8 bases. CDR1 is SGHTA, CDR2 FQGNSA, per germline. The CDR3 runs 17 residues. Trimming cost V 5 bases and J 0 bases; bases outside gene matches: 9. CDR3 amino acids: CASSTRTGSPSGNTIYF. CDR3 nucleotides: TGTGCCAGCAGCACCCGGACAGGGAGCCCCTCTGGAAACACCATATATTTT.

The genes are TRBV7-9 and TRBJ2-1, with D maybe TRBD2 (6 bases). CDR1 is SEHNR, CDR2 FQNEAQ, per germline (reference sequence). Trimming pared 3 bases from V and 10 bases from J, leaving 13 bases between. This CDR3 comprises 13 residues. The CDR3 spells CASSLQVGGEQFF. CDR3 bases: TGTGCCAGCAGCTTGCAAGTCGGAGGGGAGCAGTTCTTC.

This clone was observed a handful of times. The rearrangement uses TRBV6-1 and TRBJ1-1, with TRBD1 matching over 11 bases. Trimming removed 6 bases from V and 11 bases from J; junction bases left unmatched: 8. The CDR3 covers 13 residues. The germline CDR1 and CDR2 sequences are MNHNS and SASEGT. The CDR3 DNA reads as TGTGCCAGCAGGAGAGACCGGGACAGGGGGGCTTTCTTT. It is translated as CASRRDRDRGAFF.

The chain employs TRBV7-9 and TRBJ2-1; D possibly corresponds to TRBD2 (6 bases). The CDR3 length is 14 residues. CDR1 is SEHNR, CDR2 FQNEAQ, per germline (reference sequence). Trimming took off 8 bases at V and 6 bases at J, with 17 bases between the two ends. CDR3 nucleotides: TGTGCCAGCGGACGTGGCGGGGAGGTCAATGAGCAGTTCTTC. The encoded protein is CASGRGGEVNEQFF.

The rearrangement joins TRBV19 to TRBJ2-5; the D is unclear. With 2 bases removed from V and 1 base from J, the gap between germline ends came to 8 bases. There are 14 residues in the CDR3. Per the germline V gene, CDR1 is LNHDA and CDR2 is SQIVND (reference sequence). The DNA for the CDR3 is TGTGCCAGTAGTATAAGGAGCGCCCAAGAGACCCAGTACTTC. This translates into CASSIRSAQETQYF.

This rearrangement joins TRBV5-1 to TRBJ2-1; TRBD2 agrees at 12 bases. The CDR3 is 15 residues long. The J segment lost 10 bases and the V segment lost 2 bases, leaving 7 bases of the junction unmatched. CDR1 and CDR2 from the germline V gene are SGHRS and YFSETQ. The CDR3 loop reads CASSLVTSGSSEQFF. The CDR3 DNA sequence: TGCGCCAGCAGCTTAGTGACTAGCGGGAGCAGCGAGCAGTTCTTC.

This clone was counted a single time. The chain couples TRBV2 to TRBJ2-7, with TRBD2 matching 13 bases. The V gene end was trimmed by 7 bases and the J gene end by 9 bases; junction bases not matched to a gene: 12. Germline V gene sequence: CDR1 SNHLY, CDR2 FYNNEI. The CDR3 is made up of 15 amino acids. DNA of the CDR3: TGTGCCAGCACCGAAGGACTAGCGGGAGTCAGGGGGCAGTACTTC. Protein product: CASTEGLAGVRGQYF.

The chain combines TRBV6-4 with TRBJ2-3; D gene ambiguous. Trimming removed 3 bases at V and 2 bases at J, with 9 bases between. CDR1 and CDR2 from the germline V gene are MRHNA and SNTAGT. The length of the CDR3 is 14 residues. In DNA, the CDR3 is TGTGCCAGCAGTGAAACAGCGTCCACAGATACGCAGTATTTT. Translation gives CASSETASTDTQYF.